The 20 T cell receptor beta chains below all came from one sample that was sequenced in a study of cytomegalovirus exposure and HLA in healthy donors. The PCR made use of 60 Vbeta and 13 Jbeta primers. Clones were read by immunoSEQ multiplex PCR, and TCRdb kept only the in-frame ones, dropping some. This table holds approximately 110,000 clones, around 64% found once. Sequenced: PBMCs. These receptors were taken from a woman in her thirties in good health and CMV-seronegative.

The chain combines TRBV10-2 with TRBJ2-7; D not resolved. The CDR3 extends over 13 amino acids. CDR1 and CDR2 (germline): WSHSY, SAAADI. V gave up 9 bases and J gave up 6 bases, with 18 bases separating them. CDR3 sequence reads: CASQLGLRCEQYF. Here the CDR3 DNA reads TGCGCCAGTCAACTGGGTCTGAGGTGCGAGCAGTACTTC.

This clone was counted a few times. V and J are TRBV7-6 and TRBJ2-1; 13 bases map to TRBD2. This CDR3 region has 20 residues. The V gene's germline CDR1 is SGHVS and CDR2 FNYEAQ. V trimming: 5 bases; J trimming: 4 bases; junction bases outside the gene matches: 17. CDR3 nucleotide sequence: TGTGCCAGCAGCCTAGGACTAGCGGGAGTACAACGGGTTCGGTACAATGAGCAGTTCTTC. Translated: CASSLGLAGVQRVRYNEQFF. Full variable domain (missing parts from reference TRBV7-6 and TRBJ2-1): GAGVSQSPRYKVTKRGQDVALRCDPISGHVSLYWYRQALGQGPEFLTYFNYEAQQDKSGLPNDRFSAERPEGSISTLTIQRTEQRDSAMYRCASSLGLAGVQRVRYNEQFFGPGTRLTVL.

With regard to this clone: A single base is all that separates this from a far larger clone, so a read error is likely. The chain joins TRBV28 to TRBJ2-1; 9 positions agree with TRBD1. Germline CDR1 and CDR2: MDHEN and SYDVKM. The CDR3 length is 16 residues. The J segment lost 5 bases and the V segment lost 4 bases, leaving 9 bases of the junction unmatched. The CDR3 sequence is CASSCLRGQGNNEQFF. CDR3 sequence (DNA): TGTGCCAGCAGTTGTTTGAGGGGACAGGGTAACAATGAGCAGTTCTTC.

The chain is built from TRBV28 and TRBJ1-1; D gene unclear. Germline V CDR1 and CDR2: MDHEN, SYDVKM. V lost 7 bases and J 11 bases, leaving 20 bases between the germline ends. The CDR3 is made up of 13 amino acids. CDR3 residues: CASTPEIRQQAFF. As DNA, the CDR3 is TGTGCCAGCACCCCGGAGATTAGGCAGCAGGCTTTCTTT. The variable domain in full, completed from reference TRBV28 and TRBJ1-1, reads DVKVTQSSRYLVKRTGEKVFLECVQDMDHENMFWYRQDPGLGLRLIYFSYDVKMKEKGDIPEGYSVSREKKERFSLILESASTNQTSMYLCASTPEIRQQAFFGQGTRLTVV.

The V call is TRBV5-1, the J call TRBJ2-1; 11 nucleotides line up with TRBD2. CDR3 length: 16 amino acids. V was pared by 4 bases and J by 5 bases, with 8 bases of the junction left unmatched. Germline CDR1 SGHRS, CDR2 YFSETQ. CDR3 nucleotides: TGCGCCAGCAGCACCGGGACTAGCGGACTTCACAATGAGCAGTTCTTC. As protein: CASSTGTSGLHNEQFF. The whole variable domain, remainder taken from reference TRBV5-1 and TRBJ2-1, is KAGVTQTPRYLIKTRGQQVTLSCSPISGHRSVSWYQQTPGQGLQFLFEYFSETQRNKGNFPGRFSGRQFSNSRSEMNVSTLELGDSALYLCASSTGTSGLHNEQFFGPGTRLTVL.

The chain links TRBV28 to TRBJ2-3, with D possibly matching TRBD1 (6 bases). This CDR3 spans 13 amino acids. V shed 6 bases and J shed 7 bases, with 14 bases lying between them. Germline CDR1 reads MDHEN; CDR2 reads SYDVKM. CDR3 sequence reads: CASRLTGWHTQYF. The CDR3 DNA follows: TGTGCCAGCAGATTAACAGGGTGGCATACGCAGTATTTT.

The chain links TRBV20-1 to TRBJ2-1, with D hard to call. The germline V and J ends were trimmed by 0 bases and 10 bases, with 7 bases remaining between them. The CDR3 has 11 amino acids. The germline V gene encodes CDR1 DFQATT and CDR2 SNEGSKA (reference sequence). The CDR3 loop reads CSAREAREQFF. For the CDR3, the DNA is TGCAGTGCTAGAGAAGCGCGGGAGCAGTTCTTC.

The chain employs TRBV28 and TRBJ2-7; 8 bases align to TRBD1. Trimming cost V 5 bases and J 0 bases; bases outside gene matches: 3. The germline gives CDR1 MDHEN, CDR2 SYDVKM. This CDR3 has 14 amino acids. This chain's CDR3 is CASSPQGGSYEQYF. Written as DNA, the CDR3 is TGTGCCAGCAGTCCACAGGGGGGCTCCTACGAGCAGTACTTC.

This clone was seen more than once but under ten times. The rearrangement joins TRBV19 to TRBJ2-1; tentative D call: TRBD1 (5 bases). The CDR3 is 17 amino acids. In germline, CDR1 is LNHDA, CDR2 SQIVND (reference sequence). The V and J ends lost 2 bases and 5 bases respectively, with 19 bases between them. DNA for the CDR3: TGTGCCAGTAGTATATCGGTGGTCAACAGGATTAACAATGAGCAGTTCTTC. Translation gives CASSISVVNRINNEQFF.

Only a few counts were recorded for this clone. V is TRBV7-9 and J is TRBJ2-7; TRBD2 is a possible D gene (6 bases). Between the trimmed V and J ends, which lost 0 bases and 7 bases, there was a span of 25 bases. This CDR3 has 18 residues. Germline-derived CDR1 and CDR2 are SEHNR and FQNEAQ (reference sequence). CDR3: CASSLALKGAGPDEEQYF. The CDR3 nucleotides are TGTGCCAGCAGCTTAGCGCTGAAGGGAGCGGGCCCAGATGAAGAGCAGTACTTC. Looking up the rest from reference TRBV7-9 and TRBJ2-7 gives the full variable domain: DTGVSQNPRHKITKRGQNVTFRCDPISEHNRLYWYRQTLGQGPEFLTYFQNEAQLEKSRLLSDRFSAERPKGSFSTLEIQRTEQGDSAMYLCASSLALKGAGPDEEQYFGPGTRLTVT.

The sample holds a few counts of this clone. The CDR3 is CASSPRGYGYEQYF. The DNA for the CDR3 is TGTGCCAGCAGCCCCAGAGGCTACGGCTACGAGCAGTACTTC. V and J are TRBV11-2 and TRBJ2-7; D call uncertain. CDR1 SGHAT and CDR2 FQNNGV come from the germline V gene. V lost 5 bases, J lost 3 bases, and 14 bases lay in between. The length of the CDR3 is 14 residues.

The V call is TRBV19, the J call TRBJ1-6; D is perhaps TRBD1 (5 bases). V was shortened by 8 bases and J by 10 bases, with 21 bases between the two germline ends. The CDR3 extends over 15 amino acids. Germline-derived CDR1 and CDR2 are LNHDA and SQIVND (reference sequence). CDR3 loop: CASGSPAGAGSPLHF. The CDR3 DNA sequence: TGTGCCAGTGGAAGCCCCGCCGGGGCGGGATCACCCCTCCACTTT.

The CDR3 protein is CASSIVLGDQPQHF. The CDR3 bases are TGTGCCAGTAGTATAGTGTTAGGAGATCAGCCCCAGCATTTT. The gene calls are TRBV19 and TRBJ1-5; D gene ambiguous. The ends were cut back, 1 base at V and 5 bases at J, with 9 bases in the middle. CDR1 is LNHDA, CDR2 SQIVND, per germline (reference sequence). The CDR3 is made up of 14 amino acids.

The V call is TRBV19, the J call TRBJ2-3; TRBD2 matches 10 bases. The CDR3 has 15 amino acids. CDR1 is LNHDA, CDR2 SQIVND, per germline (reference sequence). The V and J ends lost 5 bases and 3 bases, in that order; junction bases with no gene match: 5. CDR3 coding DNA: TGTGCCAGTAGTCCTACTAGCGGGAAGACAGATACGCAGTATTTT. As protein: CASSPTSGKTDTQYF.

In its sample, this clone was seen a few times. The chain couples TRBV14 to TRBJ2-7, with D perhaps matching TRBD1 (6 bases). Trimming removed 2 bases at V and 0 bases at J, with 20 bases between. This CDR3 has 18 amino acids. Germline V CDR1 and CDR2: SGHDN, FVKESK. CDR3 bases: TGTGCCAGCAGCCAACCCTCGGACAGTCCCTACAGCTCCTACGAGCAGTACTTC. It translates to CASSQPSDSPYSSYEQYF.

A remark on this clone: One end of the junction varies from germline; a read error may be responsible. J is TRBJ2-5 and V is TRBV7-7; D ambiguous. This CDR3 is built from 13 residues. Per the germline V gene, CDR1 is SSHAT and CDR2 is FNYEAQ (reference sequence). The CDR3: CASSLGTEETQYF. The CDR3 coding sequence is TGTGCTAGCAGCTTAGGTACAGAAGAGACCCAGTACTTC.

This clone was counted a few times. The chain carries TRBV4-3 and TRBJ2-3; tentatively, D is TRBD2 (6 bases). V lost 2 bases and J lost 3, with 15 bases in between. CDR3 length equals 16 residues. Looked up from germline, CDR1 is LGHNA and CDR2 is YSLEER. This CDR3 reads CASSQTMAGTTDTQYF. For the CDR3, the DNA is TGCGCCAGCAGCCAAACTATGGCGGGAACGACAGATACGCAGTATTTT.

A single count supports this clone. V and J are TRBV30 and TRBJ2-1; 12 nucleotides align to TRBD2. This CDR3 comprises 17 residues. Germline V CDR1 and CDR2: GTSNPN, SVGIG (reference sequence). Trimming removed 2 bases from V and 5 bases from J; junction bases left unmatched: 10. CDR3 nucleotides: TGTGCCTGGAGTCTAGCGGGAGGGTCTCAGAGGGACAATGAGCAGTTCTTC. This codes for CAWSLAGGSQRDNEQFF.

The CDR3: CASSLVRGAGYEQYF. The CDR3 nucleotides read TGTGCCAGCAGCTTAGTCAGGGGCGCTGGCTACGAGCAGTACTTC. The chain joins TRBV7-2 to TRBJ2-7; weak D call: TRBD1 (6 bases). The CDR3 length is 15 residues. V lost 1 base, J lost 3 bases, and 13 bases lay in between. Germline CDR1 SGHTA, CDR2 FQGNSA.

The genes are TRBV4-1 and TRBJ2-7; D possibly corresponds to TRBD1 (5 bases). This CDR3 contains 16 residues. Germline V gene data show CDR1 as MGHRA and CDR2 as YSYEKL. Between the trimmed V and J ends, which lost 3 bases and 3 bases, there was a span of 18 bases. The CDR3 sequence is CASSQAPQDNFYEQYF. The CDR3 DNA follows: TGCGCCAGCAGCCAGGCCCCCCAGGACAACTTCTACGAGCAGTACTTC.